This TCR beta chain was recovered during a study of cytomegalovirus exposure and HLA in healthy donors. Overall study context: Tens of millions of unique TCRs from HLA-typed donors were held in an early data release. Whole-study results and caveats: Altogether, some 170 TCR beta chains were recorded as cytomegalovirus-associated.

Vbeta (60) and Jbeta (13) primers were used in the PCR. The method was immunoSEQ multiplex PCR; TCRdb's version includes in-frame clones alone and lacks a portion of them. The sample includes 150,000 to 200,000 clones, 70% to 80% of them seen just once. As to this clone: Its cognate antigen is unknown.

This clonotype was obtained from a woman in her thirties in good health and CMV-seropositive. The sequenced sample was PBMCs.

This chain's CDR3 is CSVAGNFGELFF. The DNA of the CDR3 is TGCAGCGTTGCGGGGAATTTCGGGGAGCTGTTTTTT. The rearrangement joins TRBV29-1 to TRBJ2-2, with D possibly being TRBD2 (5 bases). The CDR3 is 12 amino acids. Deletions cut 4 bases from V and 7 bases from J, with 10 bases between. The germline V gene encodes CDR1 SQVTM and CDR2 ANQGSEA.